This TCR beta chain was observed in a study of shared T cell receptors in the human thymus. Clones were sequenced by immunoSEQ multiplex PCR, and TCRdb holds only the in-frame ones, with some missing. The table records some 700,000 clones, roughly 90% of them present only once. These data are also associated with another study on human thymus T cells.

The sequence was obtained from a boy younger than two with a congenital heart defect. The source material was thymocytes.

CDR3 amino acids: CASSDVGREDTQYF. The CDR3 DNA reads TGCGCCAGCAGCGACGTCGGCCGGGAAGATACGCAGTATTTT. This chain connects TRBV5-1 to TRBJ2-3, with a weak D call TRBD2 (5 bases). Germline CDR1 is SGHRS and CDR2 is YFSETQ. Trimming cost V 4 bases and J 5 bases, with 14 bases left between them. This CDR3 comprises 14 residues.